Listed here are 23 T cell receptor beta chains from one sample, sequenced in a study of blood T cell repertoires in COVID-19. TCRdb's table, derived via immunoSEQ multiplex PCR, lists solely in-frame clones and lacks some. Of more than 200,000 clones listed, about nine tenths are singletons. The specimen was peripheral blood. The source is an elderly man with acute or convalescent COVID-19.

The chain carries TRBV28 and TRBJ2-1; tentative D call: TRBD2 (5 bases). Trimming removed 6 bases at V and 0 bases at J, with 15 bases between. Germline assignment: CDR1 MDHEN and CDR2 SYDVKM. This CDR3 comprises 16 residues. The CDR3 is CASSPYSVSSYNEQFF. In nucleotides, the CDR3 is TGTGCCAGCAGCCCATATAGCGTGAGCTCCTACAATGAGCAGTTCTTC.

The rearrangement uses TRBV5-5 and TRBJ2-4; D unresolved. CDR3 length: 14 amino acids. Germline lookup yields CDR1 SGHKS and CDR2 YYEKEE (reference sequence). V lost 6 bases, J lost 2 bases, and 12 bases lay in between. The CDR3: CASNPGYTKNIQYF. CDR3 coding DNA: TGTGCCAGCAACCCCGGGTATACCAAAAACATTCAGTACTTC.

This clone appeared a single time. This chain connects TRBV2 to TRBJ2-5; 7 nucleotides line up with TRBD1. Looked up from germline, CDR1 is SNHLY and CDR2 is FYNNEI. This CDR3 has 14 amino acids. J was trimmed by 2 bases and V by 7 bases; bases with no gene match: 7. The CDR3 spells CASMPGQIQETQYF. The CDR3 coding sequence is TGTGCCAGCATGCCGGGACAGATACAAGAGACCCAGTACTTC.

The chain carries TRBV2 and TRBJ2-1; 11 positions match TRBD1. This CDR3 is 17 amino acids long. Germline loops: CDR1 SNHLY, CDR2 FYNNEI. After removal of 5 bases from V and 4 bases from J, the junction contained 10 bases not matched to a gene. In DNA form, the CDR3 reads TGTGCCAGCAGTCAAAGGGCCGGGACAGGGGGTTACAATGAGCAGTTCTTC. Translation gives CASSQRAGTGGYNEQFF.

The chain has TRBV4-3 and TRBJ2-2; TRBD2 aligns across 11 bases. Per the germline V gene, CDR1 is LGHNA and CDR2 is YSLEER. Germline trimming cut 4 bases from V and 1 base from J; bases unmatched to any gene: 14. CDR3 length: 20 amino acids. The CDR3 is CASSLGGAGLAGRNTGELFF. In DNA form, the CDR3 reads TGCGCCAGCAGCCTCGGGGGTGCAGGACTAGCGGGTCGGAACACCGGGGAGCTGTTTTTT.

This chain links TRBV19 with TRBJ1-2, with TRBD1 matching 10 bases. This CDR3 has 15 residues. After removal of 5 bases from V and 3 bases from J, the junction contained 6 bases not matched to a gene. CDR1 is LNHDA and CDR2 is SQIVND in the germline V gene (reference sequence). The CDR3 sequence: CASSVTGGVDYGYTF. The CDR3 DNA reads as TGTGCCAGTAGTGTGACAGGGGGCGTCGACTATGGCTACACCTTC. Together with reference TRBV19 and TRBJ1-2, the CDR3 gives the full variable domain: DGGITQSPKYLFRKEGQNVTLSCEQNLNHDAMYWYRQDPGQGLRLIYYSQIVNDFQKGDIAEGYSVSREKKESFPLTVTSAQKNPTAFYLCASSVTGGVDYGYTFGSGTRLTVV.

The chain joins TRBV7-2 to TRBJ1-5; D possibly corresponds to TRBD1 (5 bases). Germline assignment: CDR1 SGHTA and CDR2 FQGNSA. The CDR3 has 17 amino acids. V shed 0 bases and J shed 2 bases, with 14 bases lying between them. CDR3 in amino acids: CASSLAPRELGNQPQHF. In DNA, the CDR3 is TGTGCCAGCAGCTTAGCGCCCAGGGAACTCGGCAATCAGCCCCAGCATTTT.

The CDR3 protein is CASSLARGASGPSYEQYF. Here the CDR3 DNA reads TGTGCCAGCAGCTTAGCCCGTGGGGCTAGCGGGCCGTCCTACGAGCAGTACTTC. V usage is TRBV7-7 and J usage is TRBJ2-7, with 8 bases aligning to TRBD2. This CDR3 spans 18 amino acids. The V gene end was trimmed by 0 bases and the J gene end by 1 base; junction bases not matched to a gene: 11. Germline-derived CDR1 and CDR2 are SSHAT and FNYEAQ (reference sequence).

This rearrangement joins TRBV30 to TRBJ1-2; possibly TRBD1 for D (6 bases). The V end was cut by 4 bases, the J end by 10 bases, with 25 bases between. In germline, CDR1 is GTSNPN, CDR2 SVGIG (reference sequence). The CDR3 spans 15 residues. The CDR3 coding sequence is TGTGCCTGGATCGAGTCTAGCCTCCACCAGGGGCCCTACACCTTC. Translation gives CAWIESSLHQGPYTF.

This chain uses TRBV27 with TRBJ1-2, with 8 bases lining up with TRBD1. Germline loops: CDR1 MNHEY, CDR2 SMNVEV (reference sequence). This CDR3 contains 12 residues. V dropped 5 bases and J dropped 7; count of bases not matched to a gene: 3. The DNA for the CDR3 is TGTGCCAGCAGTACAACAGGGGGTGGCTACACCTTC. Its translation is CASSTTGGGYTF.

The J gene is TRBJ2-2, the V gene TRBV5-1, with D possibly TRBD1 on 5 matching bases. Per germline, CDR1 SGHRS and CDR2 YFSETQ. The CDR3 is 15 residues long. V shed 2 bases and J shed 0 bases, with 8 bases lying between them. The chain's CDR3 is CASSLQDSNTGELFF. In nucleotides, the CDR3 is TGCGCCAGCAGCTTACAGGATTCGAACACCGGGGAGCTGTTTTTT. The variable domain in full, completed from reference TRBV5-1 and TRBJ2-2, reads KAGVTQTPRYLIKTRGQQVTLSCSPISGHRSVSWYQQTPGQGLQFLFEYFSETQRNKGNFPGRFSGRQFSNSRSEMNVSTLELGDSALYLCASSLQDSNTGELFFGEGSRLTVL.

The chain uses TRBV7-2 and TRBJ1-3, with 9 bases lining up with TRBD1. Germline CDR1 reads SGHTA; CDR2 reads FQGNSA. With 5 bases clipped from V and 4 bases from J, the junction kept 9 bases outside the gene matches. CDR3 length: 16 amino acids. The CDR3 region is CASSSHGTGRGNTIYF. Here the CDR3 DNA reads TGTGCCAGCAGCAGTCACGGGACAGGGCGCGGAAACACCATATATTTT.

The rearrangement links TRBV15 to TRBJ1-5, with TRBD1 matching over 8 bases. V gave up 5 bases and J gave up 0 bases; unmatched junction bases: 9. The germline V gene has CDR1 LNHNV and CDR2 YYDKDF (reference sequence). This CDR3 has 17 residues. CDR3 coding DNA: TGTGCCACCAGCTCCACCCGGGACAGGAGTAGCAATCAGCCCCAGCATTTT. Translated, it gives CATSSTRDRSSNQPQHF.

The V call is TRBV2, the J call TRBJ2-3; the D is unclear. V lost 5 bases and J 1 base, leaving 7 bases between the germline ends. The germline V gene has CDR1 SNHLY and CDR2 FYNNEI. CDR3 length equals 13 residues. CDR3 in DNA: TGTGCCAGCAGTCCAGGCGGCACAGATACGCAGTATTTT. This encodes CASSPGGTDTQYF. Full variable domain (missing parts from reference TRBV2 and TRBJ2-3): EPEVTQTPSHQVTQMGQEVILRCVPISNHLYFYWYRQILGQKVEFLVSFYNNEISEKSEIFDDQFSVERPDGSNFTLKIRSTKLEDSAMYFCASSPGGTDTQYFGPGTRLTVL.

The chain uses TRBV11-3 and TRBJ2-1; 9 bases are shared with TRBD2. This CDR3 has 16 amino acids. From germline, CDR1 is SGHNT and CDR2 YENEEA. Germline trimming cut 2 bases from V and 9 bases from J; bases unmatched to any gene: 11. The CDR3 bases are TGTGCCAGCAGCTTATTGTCCAGCGGGAGGAAGGGTGAGCAGTTCTTC. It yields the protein CASSLLSSGRKGEQFF.

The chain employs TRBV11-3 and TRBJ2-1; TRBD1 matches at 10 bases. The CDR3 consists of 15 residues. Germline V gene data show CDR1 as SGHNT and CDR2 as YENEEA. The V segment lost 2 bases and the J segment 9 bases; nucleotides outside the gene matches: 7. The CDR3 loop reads CASSLSGTGVIEQFF. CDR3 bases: TGTGCCAGCAGCTTATCCGGGACAGGGGTCATTGAGCAGTTCTTC.

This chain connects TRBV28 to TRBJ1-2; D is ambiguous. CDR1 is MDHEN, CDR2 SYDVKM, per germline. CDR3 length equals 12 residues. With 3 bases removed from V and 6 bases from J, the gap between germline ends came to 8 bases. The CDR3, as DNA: TGTGCCAGCAGTTTGTTCACAGATGGCTACACCTTC. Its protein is CASSLFTDGYTF.

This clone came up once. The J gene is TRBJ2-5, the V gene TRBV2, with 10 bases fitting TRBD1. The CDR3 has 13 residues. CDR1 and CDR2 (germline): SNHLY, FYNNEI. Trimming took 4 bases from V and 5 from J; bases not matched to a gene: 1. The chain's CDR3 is CASSGGQGETQYF. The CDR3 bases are TGTGCCAGCAGTGGGGGACAGGGGGAGACCCAGTACTTC.

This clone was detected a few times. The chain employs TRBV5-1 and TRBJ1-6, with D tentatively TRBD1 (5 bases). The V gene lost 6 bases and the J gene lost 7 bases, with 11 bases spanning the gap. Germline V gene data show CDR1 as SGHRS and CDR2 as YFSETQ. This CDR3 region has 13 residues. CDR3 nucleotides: TGCGCCAGCAAGTTGACAGAAAATTCACCCCTCCACTTT. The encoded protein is CASKLTENSPLHF. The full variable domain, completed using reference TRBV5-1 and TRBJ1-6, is KAGVTQTPRYLIKTRGQQVTLSCSPISGHRSVSWYQQTPGQGLQFLFEYFSETQRNKGNFPGRFSGRQFSNSRSEMNVSTLELGDSALYLCASKLTENSPLHFGNGTRLTVT.

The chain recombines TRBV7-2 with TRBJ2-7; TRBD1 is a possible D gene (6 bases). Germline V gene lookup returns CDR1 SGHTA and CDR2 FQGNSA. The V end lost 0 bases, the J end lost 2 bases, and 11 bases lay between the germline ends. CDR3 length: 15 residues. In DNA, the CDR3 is TGTGCCAGCAGCTTAGCTGGGACATTTCCCTACGAGCAGTACTTC. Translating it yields CASSLAGTFPYEQYF.

CDR3 loop: CAISRGLAGVNEQYV. The CDR3 nucleotides are TGTGCCATCAGCCGGGGACTAGCGGGAGTGAACGAGCAGTACGTC. V usage is TRBV10-3 and J usage is TRBJ2-7; 14 nucleotides match TRBD2. Germline CDR1 and CDR2: ENHRY and SYGVKD. The CDR3 is 15 amino acids. V was pared by 6 bases and J by 5 bases, with 6 bases of the junction left unmatched.

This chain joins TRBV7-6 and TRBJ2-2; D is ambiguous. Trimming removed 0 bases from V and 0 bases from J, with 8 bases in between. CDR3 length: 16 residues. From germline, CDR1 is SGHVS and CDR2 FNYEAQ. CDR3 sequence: CASSLASATNTGELFF. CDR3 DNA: TGTGCCAGCAGCTTAGCGTCAGCGACGAACACCGGGGAGCTGTTTTTT.

The CDR3 nucleotides read TGTGCCACCAGTCCAACGGGAGGGCCTAGCTATGGCTACACCTTC. Translation: CATSPTGGPSYGYTF. V gene TRBV24-1 combines with J gene TRBJ1-2, with D unclear. CDR1 and CDR2 from the germline V gene are KGHDR and SFDVKD. V lost 6 bases and J 4 bases, leaving 17 bases between the germline ends. This CDR3 comprises 15 residues.